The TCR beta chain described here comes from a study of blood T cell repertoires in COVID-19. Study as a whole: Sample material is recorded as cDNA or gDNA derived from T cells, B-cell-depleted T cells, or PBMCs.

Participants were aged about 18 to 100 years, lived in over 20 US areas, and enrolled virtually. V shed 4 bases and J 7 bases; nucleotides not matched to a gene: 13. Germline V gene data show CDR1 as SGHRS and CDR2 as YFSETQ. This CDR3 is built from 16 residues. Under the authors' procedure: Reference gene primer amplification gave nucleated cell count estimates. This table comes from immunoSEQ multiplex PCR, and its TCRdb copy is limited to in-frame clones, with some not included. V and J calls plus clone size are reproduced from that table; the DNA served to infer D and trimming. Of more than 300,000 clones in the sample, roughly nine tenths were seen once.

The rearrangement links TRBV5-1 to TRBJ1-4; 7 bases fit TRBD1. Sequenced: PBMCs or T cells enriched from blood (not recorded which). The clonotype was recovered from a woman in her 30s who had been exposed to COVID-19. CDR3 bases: TGCGCCAGCAGCCCGGGGGCAGGGGGAAAAGCTGAAAAACTGTTTTTT. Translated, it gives CASSPGAGGKAEKLFF.